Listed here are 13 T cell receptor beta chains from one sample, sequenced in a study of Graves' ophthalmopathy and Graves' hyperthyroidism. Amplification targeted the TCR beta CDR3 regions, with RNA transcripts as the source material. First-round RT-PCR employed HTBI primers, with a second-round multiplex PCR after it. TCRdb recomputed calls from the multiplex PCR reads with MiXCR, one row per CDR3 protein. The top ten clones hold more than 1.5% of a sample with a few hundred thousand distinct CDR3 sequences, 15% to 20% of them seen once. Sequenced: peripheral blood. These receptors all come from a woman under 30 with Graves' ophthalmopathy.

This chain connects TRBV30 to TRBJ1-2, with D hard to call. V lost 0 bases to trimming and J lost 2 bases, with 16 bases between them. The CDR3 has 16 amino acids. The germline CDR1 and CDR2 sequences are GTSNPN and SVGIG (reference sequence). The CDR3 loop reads CAWSVSGRPVNYGYTF. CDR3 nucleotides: TGTGCCTGGAGTGTAAGCGGGCGGCCCGTCAACTATGGCTACACCTTC. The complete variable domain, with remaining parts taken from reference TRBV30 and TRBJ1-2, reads SQTIHQWPATLVQPVGSPLSLECTVEGTSNPNLYWYRQAAGRGLQLLFYSVGIGQISSEVPQNLSASRPQDRQFILSSKKLLLSDSGFYLCAWSVSGRPVNYGYTFGSGTRLTVV.

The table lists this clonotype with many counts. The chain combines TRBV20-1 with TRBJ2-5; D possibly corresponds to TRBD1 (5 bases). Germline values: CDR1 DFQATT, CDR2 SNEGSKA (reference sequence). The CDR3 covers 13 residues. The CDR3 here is CGWVGQGLETQYF. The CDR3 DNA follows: TGCGGTTGGGTTGGGCAGGGTTTAGAGACCCAGTACTTC.

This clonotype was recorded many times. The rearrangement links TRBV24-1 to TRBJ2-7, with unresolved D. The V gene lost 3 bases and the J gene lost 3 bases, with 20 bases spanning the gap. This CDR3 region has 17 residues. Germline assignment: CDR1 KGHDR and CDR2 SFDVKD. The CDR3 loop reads CATSDGRSDDLIYEQYF. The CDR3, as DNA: TGTGCCACCAGTGATGGGCGGTCAGATGATCTTATCTACGAGCAGTACTTC.

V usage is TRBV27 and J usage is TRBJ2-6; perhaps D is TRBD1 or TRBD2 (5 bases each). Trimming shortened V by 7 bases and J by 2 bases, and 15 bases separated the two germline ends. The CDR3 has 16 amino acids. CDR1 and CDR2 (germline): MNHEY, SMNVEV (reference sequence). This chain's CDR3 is CASTPLPGPGANVLTF. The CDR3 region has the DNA TGTGCCAGCACCCCTTTACCGGGGCCTGGGGCCAACGTCCTGACTTTC. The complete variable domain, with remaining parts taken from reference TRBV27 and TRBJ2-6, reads EAQVTQNPRYLITVTGKKLTVTCSQNMNHEYMSWYRQDPGLGLRQIYYSMNVEVTDKGDVPEGYKVSRKEKRNFPLILESPSPNQTSLYFCASTPLPGPGANVLTFGAGSRLTVL.

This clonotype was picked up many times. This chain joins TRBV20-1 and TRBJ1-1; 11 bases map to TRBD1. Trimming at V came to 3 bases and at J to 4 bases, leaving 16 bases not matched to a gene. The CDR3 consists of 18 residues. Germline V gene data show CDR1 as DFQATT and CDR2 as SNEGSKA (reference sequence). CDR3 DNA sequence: TGCAGTGCTAGTGGGGCGGACAGGGGGCCCCGTTGGCGCACTGAAGCTTTCTTT. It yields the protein CSASGADRGPRWRTEAFF.

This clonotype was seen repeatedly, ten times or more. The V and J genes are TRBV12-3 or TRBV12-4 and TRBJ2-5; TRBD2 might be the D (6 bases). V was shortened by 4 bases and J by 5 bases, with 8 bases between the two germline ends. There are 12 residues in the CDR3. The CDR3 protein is CASSWTTETQYF. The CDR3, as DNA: TGTGCCAGCAGTTGGACTACGGAGACCCAGTACTTC.

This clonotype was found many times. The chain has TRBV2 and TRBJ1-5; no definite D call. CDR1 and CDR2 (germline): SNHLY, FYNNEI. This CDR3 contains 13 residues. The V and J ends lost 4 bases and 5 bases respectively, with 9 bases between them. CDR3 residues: CASSGGLDQPQHF. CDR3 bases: TGTGCCAGCAGTGGGGGTCTTGATCAGCCCCAGCATTTT.

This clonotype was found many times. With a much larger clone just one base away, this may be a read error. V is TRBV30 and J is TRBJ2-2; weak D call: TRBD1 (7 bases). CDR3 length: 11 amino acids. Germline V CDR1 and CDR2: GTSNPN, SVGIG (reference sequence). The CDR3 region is CACRQGGELSF. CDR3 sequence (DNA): TGTGCCTGTAGACAGGGCGGGGAGCTGTCTTTT.

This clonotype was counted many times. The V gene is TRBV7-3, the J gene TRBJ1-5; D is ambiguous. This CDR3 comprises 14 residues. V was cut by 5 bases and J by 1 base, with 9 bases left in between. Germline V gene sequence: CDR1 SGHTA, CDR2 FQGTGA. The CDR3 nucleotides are TGTGCCAGCAGCACTCGGACGAGCAATCAGCCCCAGCATTTT. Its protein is CASSTRTSNQPQHF.

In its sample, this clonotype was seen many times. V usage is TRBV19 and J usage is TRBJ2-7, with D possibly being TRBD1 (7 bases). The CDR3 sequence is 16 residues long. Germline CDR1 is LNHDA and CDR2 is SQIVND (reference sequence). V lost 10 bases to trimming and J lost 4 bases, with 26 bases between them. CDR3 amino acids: CATWGLDSRGVYEQYF. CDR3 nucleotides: TGTGCCACCTGGGGGCTAGACTCCAGGGGGGTGTACGAGCAGTACTTC.

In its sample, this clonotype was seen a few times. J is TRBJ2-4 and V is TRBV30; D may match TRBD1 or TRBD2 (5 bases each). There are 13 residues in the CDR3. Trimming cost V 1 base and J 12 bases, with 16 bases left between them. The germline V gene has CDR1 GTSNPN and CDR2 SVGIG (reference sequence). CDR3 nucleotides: TGTGCCTGGAGTGATATAGGGGACGGAACTCAGTACTTC. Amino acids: CAWSDIGDGTQYF.

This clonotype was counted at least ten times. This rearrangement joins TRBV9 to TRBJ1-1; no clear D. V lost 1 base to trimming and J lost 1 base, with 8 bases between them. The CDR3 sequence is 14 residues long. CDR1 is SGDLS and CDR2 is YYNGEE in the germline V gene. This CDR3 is CASSVSGKNTEAFF. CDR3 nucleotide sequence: TGTGCCAGCAGCGTATCTGGAAAGAACACTGAAGCTTTCTTT.

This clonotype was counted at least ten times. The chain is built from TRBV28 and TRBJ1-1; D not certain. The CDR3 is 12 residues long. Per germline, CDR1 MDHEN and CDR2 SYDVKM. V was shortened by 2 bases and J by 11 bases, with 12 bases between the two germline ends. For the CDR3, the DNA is TGTGCCAGCAGTTTAAAGTCTTCGGGGGCTTTCTTT. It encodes CASSLKSSGAFF.